Listed here is a single T cell receptor beta chain. This entry is derived from a study of blood T cells in healthy people across ages. The ends were cut back, 4 bases at V and 0 bases at J, with 6 bases in the middle. This CDR3 region has 12 residues. Germline V gene data show CDR1 as SQVTM and CDR2 as ANQGSEA. Samples each had at least 5 micrograms of total RNA extracted. Together with a sample-barcoded 5' primer, a J-beta primer mix was included in a second PCR lasting roughly 6 to 12 cycles. TCRdb fed the 5' RACE reads into MiXCR, producing one record per CDR3 protein. The sample lists around 850,000 distinct CDR3 sequences, 35% to 40% occurring once.

What was sequenced was blood. The sequence was collected from a man younger than 35 in good health. The genes are TRBV29-1 and TRBJ1-1, with D unresolved. CDR3 sequence: CSVVGMNTEAFF. DNA for the CDR3: TGCAGCGTTGTTGGGATGAACACTGAAGCTTTCTTT.